This T cell receptor (beta chain) emerged from a study of cytomegalovirus exposure and HLA in healthy donors. Study-level results: The later analysis indicated that the majority of CMV-associated TCR beta chains appeared HLA-restricted.

Turning to this clone: Its cognate antigen is unknown.

Germline lookup yields CDR1 MNHNS and CDR2 SASEGT. CDR3 length: 16 residues. The junction had 6 bases not matched to a gene; V was cut back by 3 bases and J by 3 bases. The PCR employed 60 Vbeta primers together with 13 Jbeta primers. Using immunoSEQ multiplex PCR, the repertoire was profiled, and TCRdb retains in-frame clones only, with some absent. The sample holds roughly 120,000 clones. The chain has TRBV6-1 and TRBJ2-7, with 12 bases matching TRBD2. Specimen: PBMCs. The clonotype originates from a man aged 18-30 years in good health and CMV-seronegative. CDR3 nucleotide sequence: TGTGCCAGCAGTGACCCGCGGACTAGCGGGAACTACGAGCAGTACTTC. Its translation: CASSDPRTSGNYEQYF.